This T cell receptor (beta chain) was found in a study of T cell repertoires in cytomegalovirus infection. The wider study: Matching HLA type and CMV infection were both indicated by public TCR beta signatures.

From the reads, TCRdb called clonotypes with MiXCR, one entry per CDR3 protein. The sample includes roughly 600,000 distinct CDR3 sequences, less than 25% of them seen just once. Whole-study findings and limits: CMV-specific HLA-C-restricted TCR beta clonotypes dominated the ex vivo response. CMV carriers with the relevant HLA were identified by cumulative public TCR beta family frequency.

The germline V gene has CDR1 SQVTM and CDR2 ANQGSEA. V was shortened by 3 bases and J by 4 bases, with 17 bases between the two germline ends. The CDR3 runs 15 residues. This clonotype was recorded at least ten times. Its antigen is unidentified. This TCR was recovered from a human donor in good health (CMV status not recorded). Some clones in this sample may be carry-over from other donors' samples. The chain has TRBV29-1 and TRBJ2-3; tentatively, D is TRBD1 (6 bases). The material sequenced was CD8+ T cells from PBMCs. Here the CDR3 DNA reads TGCAGCGTTGAGACCAGGGGCAGGTGGGCAGATACGCAGTATTTT. Amino acids: CSVETRGRWADTQYF.